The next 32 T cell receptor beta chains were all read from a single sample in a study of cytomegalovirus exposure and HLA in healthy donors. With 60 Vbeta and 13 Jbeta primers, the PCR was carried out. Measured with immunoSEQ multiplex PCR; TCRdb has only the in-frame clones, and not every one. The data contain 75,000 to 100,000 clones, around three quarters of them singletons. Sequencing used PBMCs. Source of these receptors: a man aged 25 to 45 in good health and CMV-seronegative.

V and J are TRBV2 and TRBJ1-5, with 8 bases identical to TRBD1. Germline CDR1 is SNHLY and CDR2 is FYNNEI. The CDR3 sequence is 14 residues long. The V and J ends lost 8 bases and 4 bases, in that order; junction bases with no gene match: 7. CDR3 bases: TGTGCCAGCGGTTGGACAGGGATAAATCAGCCCCAGCATTTT. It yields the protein CASGWTGINQPQHF.

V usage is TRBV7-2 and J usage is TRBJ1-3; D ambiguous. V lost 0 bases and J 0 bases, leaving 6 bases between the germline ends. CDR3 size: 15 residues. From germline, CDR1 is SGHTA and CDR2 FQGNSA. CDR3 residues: CASSLASDSGNTIYF. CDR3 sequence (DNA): TGTGCCAGCAGCTTAGCCAGCGACTCTGGAAACACCATATATTTT.

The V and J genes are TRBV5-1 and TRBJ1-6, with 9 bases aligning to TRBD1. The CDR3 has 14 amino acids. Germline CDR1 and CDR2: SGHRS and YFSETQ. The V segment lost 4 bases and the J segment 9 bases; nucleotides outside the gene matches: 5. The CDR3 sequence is CASSLGQGFSPLHF. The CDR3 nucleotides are TGCGCCAGCAGCCTTGGACAGGGGTTTTCACCCCTCCACTTT.

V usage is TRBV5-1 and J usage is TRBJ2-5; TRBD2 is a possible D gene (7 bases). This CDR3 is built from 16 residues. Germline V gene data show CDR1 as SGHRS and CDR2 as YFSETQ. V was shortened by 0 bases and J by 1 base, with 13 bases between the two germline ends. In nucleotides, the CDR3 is TGCGCCAGCAGCTTGGGGGGGGGCAGTATCCAAGAGACCCAGTACTTC. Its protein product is CASSLGGGSIQETQYF.

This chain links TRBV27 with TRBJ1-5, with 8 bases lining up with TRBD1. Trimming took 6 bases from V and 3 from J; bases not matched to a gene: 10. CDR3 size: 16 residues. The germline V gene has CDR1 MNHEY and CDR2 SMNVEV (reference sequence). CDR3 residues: CASRLTGAPSNQPQHF. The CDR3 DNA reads TGTGCCAGCAGACTGACAGGGGCCCCCTCCAATCAGCCCCAGCATTTT.

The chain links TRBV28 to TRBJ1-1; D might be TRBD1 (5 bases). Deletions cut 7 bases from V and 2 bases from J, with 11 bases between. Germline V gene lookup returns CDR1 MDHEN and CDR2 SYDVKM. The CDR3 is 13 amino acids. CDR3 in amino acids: CASKGQGNTEAFF. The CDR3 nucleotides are TGTGCCAGCAAGGGGCAGGGTAACACTGAAGCTTTCTTT.

In nucleotides, the CDR3 is TGTGCCAGCAGCACTACTTCTAGCGGGGTAGGCAAAAACATTCAGTACTTC. As protein: CASSTTSSGVGKNIQYF. The rearrangement uses TRBV5-6 and TRBJ2-4, with TRBD2 matching over 9 bases. Trimming removed 4 bases from V and 3 bases from J; junction bases left unmatched: 11. Germline lookup yields CDR1 SGHDT and CDR2 YYEEEE. This CDR3 region has 17 residues.

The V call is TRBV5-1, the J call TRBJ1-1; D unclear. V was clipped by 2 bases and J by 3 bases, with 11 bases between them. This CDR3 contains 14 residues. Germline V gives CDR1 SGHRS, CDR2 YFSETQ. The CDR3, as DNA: TGCGCCAGCAGCTTTAACGGTCTGGACACTGAAGCTTTCTTT. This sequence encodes CASSFNGLDTEAFF.

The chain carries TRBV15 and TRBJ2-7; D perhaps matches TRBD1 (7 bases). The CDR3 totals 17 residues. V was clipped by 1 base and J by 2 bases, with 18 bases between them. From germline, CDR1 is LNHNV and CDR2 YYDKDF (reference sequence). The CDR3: CATSRVVGSGGPYEQYF. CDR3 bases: TGTGCCACCAGCAGAGTAGTAGGGTCAGGGGGGCCCTACGAGCAGTACTTC. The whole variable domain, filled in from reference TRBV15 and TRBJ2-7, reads DAMVIQNPRYQVTQFGKPVTLSCSQTLNHNVMYWYQQKSSQAPKLLFHYYDKDFNNEADTPDNFQSRRPNTSFCFLDIRSPGLGDTAMYLCATSRVVGSGGPYEQYFGPGTRLTVT.

This CDR3 is CASGQATTYEQYF. DNA for the CDR3: TGTGCCAGCGGACAGGCGACGACCTACGAGCAGTACTTC. The chain recombines TRBV28 with TRBJ2-7; 7 bases are a match to TRBD1. Germline V gives CDR1 MDHEN, CDR2 SYDVKM. This CDR3 contains 13 residues. V was pared by 8 bases and J by 2 bases, with 6 bases of the junction left unmatched.

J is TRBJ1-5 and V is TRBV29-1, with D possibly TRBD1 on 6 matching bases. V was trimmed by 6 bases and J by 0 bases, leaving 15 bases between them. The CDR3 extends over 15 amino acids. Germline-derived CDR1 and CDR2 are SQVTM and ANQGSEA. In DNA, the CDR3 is TGCAGCGTCTCGACAGGTACCACTAGCAATCAGCCCCAGCATTTT. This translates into CSVSTGTTSNQPQHF.

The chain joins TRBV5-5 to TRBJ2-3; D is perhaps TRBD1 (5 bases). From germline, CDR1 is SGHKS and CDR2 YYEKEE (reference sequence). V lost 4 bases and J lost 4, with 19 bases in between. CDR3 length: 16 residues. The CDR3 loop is CASSPVQGIGPDTQYF. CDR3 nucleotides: TGTGCCAGCAGCCCAGTCCAGGGAATAGGACCAGATACGCAGTATTTT.

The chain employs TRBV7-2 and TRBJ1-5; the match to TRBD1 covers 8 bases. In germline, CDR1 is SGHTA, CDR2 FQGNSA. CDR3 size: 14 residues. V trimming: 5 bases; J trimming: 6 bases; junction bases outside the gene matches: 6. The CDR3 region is CASSPGQGAQPQHF. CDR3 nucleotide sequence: TGTGCCAGCAGCCCCGGACAGGGAGCTCAGCCCCAGCATTTT.

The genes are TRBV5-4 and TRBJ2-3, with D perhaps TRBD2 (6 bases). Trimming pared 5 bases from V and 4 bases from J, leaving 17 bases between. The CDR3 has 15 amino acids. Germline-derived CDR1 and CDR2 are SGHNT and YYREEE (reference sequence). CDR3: CASRPGRGNADTQYF. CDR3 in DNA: TGTGCCAGCAGACCCGGACGGGGGAATGCAGATACGCAGTATTTT. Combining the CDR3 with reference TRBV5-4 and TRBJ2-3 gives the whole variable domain ETGVTQSPTHLIKTRGQQVTLRCSSQSGHNTVSWYQQALGQGPQFIFQYYREEENGRGNFPPRFSGLQFPNYSSELNVNALELDDSALYLCASRPGRGNADTQYFGPGTRLTVL.

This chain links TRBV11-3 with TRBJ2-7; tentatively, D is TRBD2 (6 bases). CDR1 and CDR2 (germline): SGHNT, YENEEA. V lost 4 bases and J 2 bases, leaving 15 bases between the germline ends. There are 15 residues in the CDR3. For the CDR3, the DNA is TGTGCCAGCAGCTACGGGGACTCGACAACCTACGAGCAGTACTTC. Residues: CASSYGDSTTYEQYF.

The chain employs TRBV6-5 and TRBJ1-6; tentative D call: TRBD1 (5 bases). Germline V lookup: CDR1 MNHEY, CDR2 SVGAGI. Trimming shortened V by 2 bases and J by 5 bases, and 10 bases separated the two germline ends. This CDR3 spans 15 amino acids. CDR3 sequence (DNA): TGTGCCAGCAGTTACGGACACGGAAATAATTCACCCCTCCACTTT. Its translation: CASSYGHGNNSPLHF.

DNA of the CDR3: TGCGCCAGCAGCTGGGCCCAAGCGGGAGGTACCAATGAGCAGTTCTTC. The encoded protein is CASSWAQAGGTNEQFF. V is TRBV5-1 and J is TRBJ2-1, with 9 bases aligning to TRBD2. Trimming cost V 3 bases and J 6 bases; bases outside gene matches: 10. The length of the CDR3 is 16 residues. Germline-derived CDR1 and CDR2 are SGHRS and YFSETQ.

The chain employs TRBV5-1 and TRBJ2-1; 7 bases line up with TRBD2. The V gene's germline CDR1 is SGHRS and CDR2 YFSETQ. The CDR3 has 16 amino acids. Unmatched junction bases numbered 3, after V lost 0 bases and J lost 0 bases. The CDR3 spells CASSLAGGSSYNEQFF. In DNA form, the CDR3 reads TGCGCCAGCAGCTTGGCGGGCGGGAGCTCCTACAATGAGCAGTTCTTC.

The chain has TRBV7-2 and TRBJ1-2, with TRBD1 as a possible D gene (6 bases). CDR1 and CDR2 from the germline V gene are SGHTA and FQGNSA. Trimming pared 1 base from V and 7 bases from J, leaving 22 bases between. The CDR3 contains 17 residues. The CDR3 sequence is CASSLDSRMIAGVGYTF. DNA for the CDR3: TGTGCCAGCAGCTTAGATTCTAGAATGATAGCAGGGGTTGGCTACACCTTC.

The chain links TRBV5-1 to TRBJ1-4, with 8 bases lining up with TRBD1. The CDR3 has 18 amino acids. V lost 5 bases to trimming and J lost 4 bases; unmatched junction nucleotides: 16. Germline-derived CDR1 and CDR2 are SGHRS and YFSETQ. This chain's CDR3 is CASSSRAAGGAYNEKLFF. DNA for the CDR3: TGCGCCAGCAGTTCCCGGGCGGCAGGGGGCGCCTATAATGAAAAACTGTTTTTT.

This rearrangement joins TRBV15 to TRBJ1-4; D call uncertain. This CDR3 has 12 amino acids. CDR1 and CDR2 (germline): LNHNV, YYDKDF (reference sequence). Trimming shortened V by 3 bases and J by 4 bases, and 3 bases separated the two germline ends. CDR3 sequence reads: CATSSLNEKLFF. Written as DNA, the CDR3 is TGTGCCACCAGCAGTCTTAATGAAAAACTGTTTTTT.

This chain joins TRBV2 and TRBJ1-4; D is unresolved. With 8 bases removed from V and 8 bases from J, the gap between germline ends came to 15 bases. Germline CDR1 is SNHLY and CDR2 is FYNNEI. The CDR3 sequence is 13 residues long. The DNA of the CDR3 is TGTGCCAGCGAGTTGACCGGCGGCGAAAAACTGTTTTTT. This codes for CASELTGGEKLFF.

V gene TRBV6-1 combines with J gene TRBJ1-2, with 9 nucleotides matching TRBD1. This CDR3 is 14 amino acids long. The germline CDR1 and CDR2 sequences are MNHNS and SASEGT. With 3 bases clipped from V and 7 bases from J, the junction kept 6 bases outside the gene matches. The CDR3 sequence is CASSEDRGRGGYTF. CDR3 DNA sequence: TGTGCCAGCAGTGAGGACAGGGGCCGAGGTGGCTACACCTTC.

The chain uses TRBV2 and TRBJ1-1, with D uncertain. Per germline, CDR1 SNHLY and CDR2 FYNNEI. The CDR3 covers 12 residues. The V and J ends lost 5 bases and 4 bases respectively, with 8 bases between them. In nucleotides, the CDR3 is TGTGCCAGCAGTTACGGTAGCACTGAAGCTTTCTTT. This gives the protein CASSYGSTEAFF.

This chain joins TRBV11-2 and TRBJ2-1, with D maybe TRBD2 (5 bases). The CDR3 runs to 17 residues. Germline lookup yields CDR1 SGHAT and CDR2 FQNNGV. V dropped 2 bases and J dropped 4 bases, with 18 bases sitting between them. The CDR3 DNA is TGTGCCAGCAGCTTAAGGGTCATAGGGAGCCCTTACAATGAGCAGTTCTTC. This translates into CASSLRVIGSPYNEQFF.

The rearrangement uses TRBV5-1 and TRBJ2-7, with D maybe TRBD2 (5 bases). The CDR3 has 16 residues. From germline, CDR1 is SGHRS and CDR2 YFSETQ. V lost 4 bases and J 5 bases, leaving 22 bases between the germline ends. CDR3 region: CASSRVAANHGDEQYF. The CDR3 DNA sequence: TGCGCCAGCAGCCGGGTCGCAGCCAACCACGGGGACGAGCAGTACTTC.

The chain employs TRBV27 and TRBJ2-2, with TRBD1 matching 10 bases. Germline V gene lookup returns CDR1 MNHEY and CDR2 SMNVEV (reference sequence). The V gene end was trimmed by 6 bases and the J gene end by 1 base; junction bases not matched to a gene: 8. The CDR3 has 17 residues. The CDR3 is CASRRRTGGMNTGELFF. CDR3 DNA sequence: TGTGCCAGCAGACGCCGGACAGGGGGAATGAACACCGGGGAGCTGTTTTTT.

The CDR3 DNA reads as TGTGCCTGGAGCTTCACCGGGGGACAGCCCCAGCATTTT. This sequence encodes CAWSFTGGQPQHF. The rearrangement joins TRBV30 to TRBJ1-5, with D tentatively TRBD1 (5 bases). Trimming stripped 3 bases from V and 7 bases from J, with 13 bases between. From germline, CDR1 is GTSNPN and CDR2 SVGIG (reference sequence). The CDR3 runs to 13 residues.

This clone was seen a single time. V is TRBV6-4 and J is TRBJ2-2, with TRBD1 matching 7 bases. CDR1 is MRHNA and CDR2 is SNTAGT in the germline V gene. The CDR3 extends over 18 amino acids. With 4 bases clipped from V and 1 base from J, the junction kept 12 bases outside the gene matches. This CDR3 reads CASSVNALGDRNTGELFF. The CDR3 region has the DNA TGTGCCAGCAGTGTTAATGCTTTGGGGGACAGGAACACCGGGGAGCTGTTTTTT.

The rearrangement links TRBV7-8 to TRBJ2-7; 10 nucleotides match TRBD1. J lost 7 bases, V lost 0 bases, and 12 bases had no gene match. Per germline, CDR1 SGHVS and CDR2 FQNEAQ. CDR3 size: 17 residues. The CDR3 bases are TGTGCCAGCAGCTTAGCCATTCCGGGACAGGGGATGCGGGAGCAGTACTTC. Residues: CASSLAIPGQGMREQYF.

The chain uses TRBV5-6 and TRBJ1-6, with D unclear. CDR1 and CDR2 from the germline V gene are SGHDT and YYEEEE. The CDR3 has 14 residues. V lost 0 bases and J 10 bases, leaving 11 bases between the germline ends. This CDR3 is CASSLDPVQSPLHF. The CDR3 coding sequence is TGTGCCAGCAGCTTGGATCCGGTGCAATCACCCCTCCACTTT.

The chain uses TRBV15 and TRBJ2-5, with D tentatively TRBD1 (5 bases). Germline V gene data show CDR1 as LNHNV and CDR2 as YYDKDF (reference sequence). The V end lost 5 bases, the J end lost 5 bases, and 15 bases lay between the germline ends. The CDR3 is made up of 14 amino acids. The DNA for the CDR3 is TGTGCCACCAGCCTACCCCGACAGATGGAGACCCAGTACTTC. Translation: CATSLPRQMETQYF.